These 20 T cell receptor beta chains originate from one sample sequenced in a study of identical twins. TCRdb used MiXCR to reprocess the 5' RACE reads, holding one entry per CDR3 protein. Of some 630,000 distinct CDR3 sequences listed, around 7.4% are singletons. A further study also used this sample, focusing on yellow fever vaccine responses in identical twins.

Sequencing was done on a sample of PBMCs. The receptor set was obtained from a woman under 30 in good health.

This clonotype was picked up a small number of times. The J gene is TRBJ2-1, the V gene TRBV11-1; the match to TRBD2 covers 11 bases. This CDR3 has 19 amino acids. The germline gives CDR1 SGHAT, CDR2 FQDESV (reference sequence). The ends lost 1 base at V and 0 bases at J; junction bases unmatched: 8. CDR3 coding DNA: TGTGCCAGCAGCTTAGGTCGACTAGCGGGGCCTAGCTCCTACAATGAGCAGTTCTTC. This translates into CASSLGRLAGPSSYNEQFF.

This clonotype was found many times. V is TRBV5-1 and J is TRBJ2-1, with 11 bases identical to TRBD2. The CDR3 runs to 16 residues. The germline CDR1 and CDR2 sequences are SGHRS and YFSETQ. The J segment lost 8 bases and the V segment lost 7 bases, leaving 14 bases of the junction unmatched. The DNA of the CDR3 is TGCGCCAGCCGCGATTTCTCTAGCGGGAGGATCCATGAGCAGTTCTTC. Protein product: CASRDFSSGRIHEQFF. Supplemented by reference TRBV5-1 and TRBJ2-1, the full variable domain reads KAGVTQTPRYLIKTRGQQVTLSCSPISGHRSVSWYQQTPGQGLQFLFEYFSETQRNKGNFPGRFSGRQFSNSRSEMNVSTLELGDSALYLCASRDFSSGRIHEQFFGPGTRLTVL.

CDR3 in DNA: TGTGCCACCAGTGATACGTCGGGAGAAAAAGAGACCCAGTACTTC. Amino acids: CATSDTSGEKETQYF. V gene TRBV24-1 combines with J gene TRBJ2-5, with a tentative D call TRBD2 (6 bases). Between the trimmed V and J ends, which lost 3 bases and 3 bases, there was a span of 13 bases. Germline-derived CDR1 and CDR2 are KGHDR and SFDVKD. This CDR3 contains 15 residues.

This chain links TRBV20-1 with TRBJ1-1, with D unclear. Germline V gives CDR1 DFQATT, CDR2 SNEGSKA (reference sequence). V lost 3 bases and J 8 bases, leaving 4 bases between the germline ends. The CDR3 loop spans 9 amino acids. CDR3 DNA sequence: TGCAGTGCTAGCGGGGAAGCTTTCTTT. As protein: CSASGEAFF.

This clonotype was counted a few times. This chain links TRBV12-5 with TRBJ1-2, with no clear D. Trimming took off 2 bases at V and 8 bases at J, with 9 bases between the two ends. The CDR3 loop spans 12 amino acids. Germline-derived CDR1 and CDR2 are LGHNT and FRNRAP. CDR3 protein: CASGLTLGGYTF. The CDR3 DNA is TGTGCTAGTGGTTTGACCCTCGGCGGCTACACCTTC.

Only a few counts were recorded for this clonotype. The J gene is TRBJ2-2, the V gene TRBV12-3 or TRBV12-4; 15 bases line up with TRBD2. V shed 5 bases, J shed 3 bases, and the junction held 7 bases outside the gene matches. The CDR3 runs to 18 residues. Written as DNA, the CDR3 is TGTGCCAGCAGTGCCTGGACTAGCGGGAGGGCCTACACCGGGGAGCTGTTTTTT. Protein sequence: CASSAWTSGRAYTGELFF.

The rearrangement links TRBV2 to TRBJ2-7, with no clear D. Per the germline V gene, CDR1 is SNHLY and CDR2 is FYNNEI. V was shortened by 3 bases and J by 5 bases, with 8 bases between the two germline ends. CDR3 size: 12 residues. CDR3 sequence: CASSEGGDEQYF. The CDR3 DNA follows: TGTGCCAGCAGTGAGGGCGGTGACGAGCAGTACTTC.

With respect to this clonotype: One end of the junction varies from germline; a read error may be responsible. The chain links TRBV7-9 to TRBJ1-6, with D possibly being TRBD1 (5 bases). Germline V gene lookup returns CDR1 SEHNR and CDR2 FQNEAQ (reference sequence). This CDR3 comprises 16 residues. The DNA for the CDR3 is TGTGCCAGCACCTTAGCCCAGGGAACCTATAATTCACCCCTCCACTTT. It yields the protein CASTLAQGTYNSPLHF.

This clonotype was seen ten or more times. The chain is built from TRBV5-1 and TRBJ1-2; D gene ambiguous. Trimming shortened V by 5 bases and J by 0 bases, and 11 bases separated the two germline ends. The CDR3 loop spans 14 amino acids. The germline gives CDR1 SGHRS, CDR2 YFSETQ. CDR3: CASRGQASNYGYTF. CDR3 bases: TGCGCCAGCAGAGGCCAGGCGTCTAACTATGGCTACACCTTC.

The table lists this clonotype with a few counts. Here the CDR3 reads CASSLYGQGWADTQYF. The CDR3 DNA sequence: TGTGCCAGCAGTTTATATGGACAGGGGTGGGCAGATACGCAGTATTTT. This sequence joins TRBV27 and TRBJ2-3; the match to TRBD1 covers 9 bases. The CDR3 runs to 16 residues. J was trimmed by 4 bases and V by 1 base; bases with no gene match: 6. The germline V gene encodes CDR1 MNHEY and CDR2 SMNVEV (reference sequence).

The V call is TRBV10-2, the J call TRBJ2-2, with D hard to call. The CDR3 spans 14 residues. The germline V and J ends were trimmed by 1 base and 6 bases, with 9 bases remaining between them. The germline gives CDR1 WSHSY, CDR2 SAAADI. CDR3 protein: CASSEWVGPGELFF. The DNA of the CDR3 is TGCGCCAGCAGTGAGTGGGTTGGCCCCGGGGAGCTGTTTTTT.

This clonotype was detected a few times. The V call is TRBV10-3, the J call TRBJ2-1, with 9 bases fitting TRBD1. This CDR3 contains 15 residues. Looked up from germline, CDR1 is ENHRY and CDR2 is SYGVKD. V lost 10 bases to trimming and J lost 3 bases; unmatched junction nucleotides: 10. CDR3 residues: CAKGRGDRVYNEQFF. CDR3 coding DNA: TGTGCCAAAGGTAGGGGGGACAGGGTCTACAATGAGCAGTTCTTC.

This clonotype was detected only a few times. The gene calls are TRBV7-9 and TRBJ1-1; D not certain. Trimming cost V 4 bases and J 1 base, with 13 bases left between them. This CDR3 has 15 residues. Germline V gene sequence: CDR1 SEHNR, CDR2 FQNEAQ (reference sequence). The CDR3 reads CASSSLTGKNTEAFF. CDR3 sequence (DNA): TGTGCCAGCAGCTCGCTAACCGGGAAGAACACTGAAGCTTTCTTT.

This clonotype was recorded a few times. The chain employs TRBV5-1 and TRBJ2-5, with 8 bases that match TRBD2. The germline CDR1 and CDR2 sequences are SGHRS and YFSETQ. The V and J ends lost 2 bases and 3 bases, in that order; junction bases with no gene match: 3. CDR3 length equals 14 residues. The DNA of the CDR3 is TGCGCCAGCAGCTTTCCGGGACTAGAAGAGACCCAGTACTTC. Translated: CASSFPGLEETQYF. Using reference TRBV5-1 and TRBJ2-5 for the parts outside the CDR3, the full variable domain is KAGVTQTPRYLIKTRGQQVTLSCSPISGHRSVSWYQQTPGQGLQFLFEYFSETQRNKGNFPGRFSGRQFSNSRSEMNVSTLELGDSALYLCASSFPGLEETQYFGPGTRLLVL.

This clonotype was counted many times. The chain is built from TRBV7-2 and TRBJ2-2; weak D call: TRBD2 (6 bases). The V end was cut by 2 bases, the J end by 3 bases, with 10 bases between. The CDR3 is 15 amino acids. The germline gives CDR1 SGHTA, CDR2 FQGNSA. The CDR3, as DNA: TGTGCCAGCAGCTTACAGGGACTTCACACCGGGGAGCTGTTTTTT. This gives the protein CASSLQGLHTGELFF.

This clonotype was recorded at least ten times. The J gene is TRBJ1-1, the V gene TRBV6-1; D remains ambiguous. Per germline, CDR1 MNHNS and CDR2 SASEGT. V was cut by 4 bases and J by 11 bases, with 5 bases left in between. The CDR3 runs 9 residues. The CDR3 loop is CASSAEAFF. In DNA form, the CDR3 reads TGTGCCAGCAGTGCCGAGGCTTTCTTT.

The chain has TRBV9 and TRBJ1-5, with 8 positions matching TRBD1. Germline assignment: CDR1 SGDLS and CDR2 YYNGEE. The CDR3 loop spans 16 amino acids. Trimming removed 0 bases from V and 4 bases from J; junction bases left unmatched: 6. As DNA, the CDR3 is TGTGCCAGCAGCGTAGGTCCAGGGGGCTTAAATCAGCCCCAGCATTTT. It encodes CASSVGPGGLNQPQHF.

There are a few counts of this clonotype. The chain recombines TRBV12-3 or TRBV12-4 with TRBJ2-7; 14 bases align to TRBD2. The J segment lost 0 bases and the V segment lost 5 bases, leaving 12 bases of the junction unmatched. This CDR3 comprises 19 residues. CDR3 coding DNA: TGTGCCAGCAGTGGGATTGGGACTAGCGGGAGTAGATACTCCTACGAGCAGTACTTC. Protein: CASSGIGTSGSRYSYEQYF.

This clonotype was observed many times. J is TRBJ2-1 and V is TRBV5-1, with TRBD2 identical over 9 bases. The CDR3 consists of 20 residues. The V gene's germline CDR1 is SGHRS and CDR2 YFSETQ. V lost 2 bases, J lost 4 bases, and 19 bases stayed unmatched. The CDR3 loop is CASSFSFGGTSYGAYNEQFF. In nucleotides, the CDR3 is TGCGCCAGCAGCTTCTCGTTTGGGGGGACTAGCTATGGGGCTTACAATGAGCAGTTCTTC.

The rearrangement joins TRBV20-1 to TRBJ1-1; D remains ambiguous. Germline CDR1 DFQATT, CDR2 SNEGSKA (reference sequence). The CDR3 length is 12 residues. V was shortened by 5 bases and J by 1 base, with 8 bases between the two germline ends. CDR3 sequence (DNA): TGCAGTGCTTTCGACGGGAACACTGAAGCTTTCTTT. Its translation: CSAFDGNTEAFF.